This is a list of T cell receptor beta chains from one sample in a study of early T cells in non-severe SARS-CoV-2 infection. In TCRdb, the 5' RACE reads were re-called with MiXCR into one record per CDR3 protein. Among about 66,000 distinct CDR3 sequences, about 19% were seen once, and the ten largest hold about 15%. The sequencing here drew on whole blood, taken at baseline. These TCRs come from an adult who was a healthcare worker with PCR-confirmed SARS-CoV-2 infection or an uninfected control (not recorded which). The conserved cysteine and the conserved F or W are not part of the CDR3 here.

v_gene: TRBV5-1
j_gene: TRBJ2-7
CDR3aa: ASRPGLAGYEQY

v_gene: TRBV20-1
j_gene: TRBJ2-1
CDR3aa: SALSGGSSYNEQF

v_gene: TRBV12-3/TRBV12-4
j_gene: TRBJ1-6
CDR3aa: ASSLGVGSPLH

v_gene: TRBV29-1
j_gene: TRBJ2-1
CDR3aa: SVGATVKGANEQF

v_gene: TRBV7-9
j_gene: TRBJ2-7
CDR3aa: AAAGCSYEQY

v_gene: TRBV7-9
j_gene: TRBJ2-2
CDR3aa: ASSRHTRELF

v_gene: TRBV20-1
j_gene: TRBJ2-7
CDR3aa: SAIPGTGAYEQY

v_gene: TRBV7-8
j_gene: TRBJ2-7
CDR3aa: ASSLSPGRTESSYEQY

v_gene: TRBV4-2
j_gene: TRBJ1-4
CDR3aa: ASSHGTRNEKLF

v_gene: TRBV6-6
j_gene: TRBJ2-7
CDR3aa: ASNPGQGLNEQY

v_gene: TRBV7-3
j_gene: TRBJ2-2
CDR3aa: ASSPRVATNTGELF

v_gene: TRBV3-1
j_gene: TRBJ2-2
CDR3aa: ASSQGGEPTGELF

v_gene: TRBV2
j_gene: TRBJ2-3
CDR3aa: ASRQTSGGPNTDTQY

v_gene: TRBV12-3/TRBV12-4
j_gene: TRBJ2-7
CDR3aa: ASSPTGQGIPY

v_gene: TRBV5-1
j_gene: TRBJ2-2
CDR3aa: ASSYDRAATGELF

v_gene: TRBV12-3/TRBV12-4
j_gene: TRBJ2-2
CDR3aa: ASSHSGGHTGELF

v_gene: TRBV7-3
j_gene: TRBJ1-1
CDR3aa: ASSPDRETEAF

v_gene: TRBV7-9
j_gene: TRBJ1-1
CDR3aa: ASSQQSRENTEAF

v_gene: TRBV5-4
j_gene: TRBJ1-5
CDR3aa: ASSLGGLDQPQH

v_gene: TRBV3-1
j_gene: TRBJ2-3
CDR3aa: AVGGRVSTDTQY